The clone carrying this TCR beta chain occurred a few times. Its antigen remains unknown. CDR1 is MGHRA and CDR2 is YSYEKL in the germline V gene. V dropped 0 bases and J dropped 2 bases, with 14 bases sitting between them. The CDR3 extends over 18 amino acids. The TCR library protocol attached unique molecular identifiers to the individual cDNA molecules. TCRdb re-called the 5' RACE reads with MiXCR, one entry per CDR3 protein. Among tens of thousands of distinct CDR3 sequences listed, about a sixth were seen once. The data were taken from a study of early T cells in non-severe SARS-CoV-2 infection. Study-level information: Sequenced material consisted of bulk RNA (from unsorted whole blood), and chains were unpaired.

Findings of the study overall: Anti-spike CD8 responses were favored by VDJdb matching, which missed private and CD4 specificities.

The TCR comes from an adult who was a healthcare worker with PCR-confirmed SARS-CoV-2 infection or an uninfected control (not recorded which). The V gene is TRBV4-1, the J gene TRBJ2-6; D perhaps matches TRBD1 (5 bases). Sequencing was done on a sample of whole blood. The CDR3 reads CASSQDPSSGTGANVLTF. The CDR3, as DNA: TGCGCCAGCAGCCAAGATCCCAGCTCAGGGACTGGGGCCAACGTCCTGACTTTC.